The clone carrying this T cell receptor (beta chain) was seen repeatedly, ten times or more. What it binds is not known. The sample belongs to a study of T cell repertoires in cytomegalovirus infection. Across the whole study: An indication of both CMV infection and matching HLA type came from public TCR beta signatures. General study findings and limits: Ex vivo, HLA-C-restricted CMV-specific TCR beta clonotypes prevailed over the rest of the response. Individuals carrying CMV plus the relevant HLA were identified by cumulative frequency of public TCR beta families.

TCRdb independently ran MiXCR on the reads; one entry per CDR3 protein. The sample consists of some 220,000 distinct CDR3 sequences, around 12% of them appearing once. The sequence was collected from a human donor in good health (CMV status not recorded). Some clones in this sample may be carry-over from other donors' samples. Input material: PBMCs.

CDR3 in amino acids: CASSLGQFSTEAFF. Here the CDR3 DNA reads TGTGCCAGCAGCTTAGGACAGTTTAGCACTGAAGCTTTCTTT. The chain carries TRBV11-1 and TRBJ1-1, with D perhaps TRBD1 (5 bases). CDR3 length equals 14 residues. V was clipped by 1 base and J by 4 bases, with 10 bases between them. Germline CDR1 reads SGHAT; CDR2 reads FQDESV (reference sequence). The variable domain in full, completed from reference TRBV11-1 and TRBJ1-1, reads EAEVAQSPRYKITEKSQAVAFWCDPISGHATLYWYRQILGQGPELLVQFQDESVVDDSQLPKDRFSAERLKGVDSTLKIQPAELGDSAMYLCASSLGQFSTEAFFGQGTRLTVV.